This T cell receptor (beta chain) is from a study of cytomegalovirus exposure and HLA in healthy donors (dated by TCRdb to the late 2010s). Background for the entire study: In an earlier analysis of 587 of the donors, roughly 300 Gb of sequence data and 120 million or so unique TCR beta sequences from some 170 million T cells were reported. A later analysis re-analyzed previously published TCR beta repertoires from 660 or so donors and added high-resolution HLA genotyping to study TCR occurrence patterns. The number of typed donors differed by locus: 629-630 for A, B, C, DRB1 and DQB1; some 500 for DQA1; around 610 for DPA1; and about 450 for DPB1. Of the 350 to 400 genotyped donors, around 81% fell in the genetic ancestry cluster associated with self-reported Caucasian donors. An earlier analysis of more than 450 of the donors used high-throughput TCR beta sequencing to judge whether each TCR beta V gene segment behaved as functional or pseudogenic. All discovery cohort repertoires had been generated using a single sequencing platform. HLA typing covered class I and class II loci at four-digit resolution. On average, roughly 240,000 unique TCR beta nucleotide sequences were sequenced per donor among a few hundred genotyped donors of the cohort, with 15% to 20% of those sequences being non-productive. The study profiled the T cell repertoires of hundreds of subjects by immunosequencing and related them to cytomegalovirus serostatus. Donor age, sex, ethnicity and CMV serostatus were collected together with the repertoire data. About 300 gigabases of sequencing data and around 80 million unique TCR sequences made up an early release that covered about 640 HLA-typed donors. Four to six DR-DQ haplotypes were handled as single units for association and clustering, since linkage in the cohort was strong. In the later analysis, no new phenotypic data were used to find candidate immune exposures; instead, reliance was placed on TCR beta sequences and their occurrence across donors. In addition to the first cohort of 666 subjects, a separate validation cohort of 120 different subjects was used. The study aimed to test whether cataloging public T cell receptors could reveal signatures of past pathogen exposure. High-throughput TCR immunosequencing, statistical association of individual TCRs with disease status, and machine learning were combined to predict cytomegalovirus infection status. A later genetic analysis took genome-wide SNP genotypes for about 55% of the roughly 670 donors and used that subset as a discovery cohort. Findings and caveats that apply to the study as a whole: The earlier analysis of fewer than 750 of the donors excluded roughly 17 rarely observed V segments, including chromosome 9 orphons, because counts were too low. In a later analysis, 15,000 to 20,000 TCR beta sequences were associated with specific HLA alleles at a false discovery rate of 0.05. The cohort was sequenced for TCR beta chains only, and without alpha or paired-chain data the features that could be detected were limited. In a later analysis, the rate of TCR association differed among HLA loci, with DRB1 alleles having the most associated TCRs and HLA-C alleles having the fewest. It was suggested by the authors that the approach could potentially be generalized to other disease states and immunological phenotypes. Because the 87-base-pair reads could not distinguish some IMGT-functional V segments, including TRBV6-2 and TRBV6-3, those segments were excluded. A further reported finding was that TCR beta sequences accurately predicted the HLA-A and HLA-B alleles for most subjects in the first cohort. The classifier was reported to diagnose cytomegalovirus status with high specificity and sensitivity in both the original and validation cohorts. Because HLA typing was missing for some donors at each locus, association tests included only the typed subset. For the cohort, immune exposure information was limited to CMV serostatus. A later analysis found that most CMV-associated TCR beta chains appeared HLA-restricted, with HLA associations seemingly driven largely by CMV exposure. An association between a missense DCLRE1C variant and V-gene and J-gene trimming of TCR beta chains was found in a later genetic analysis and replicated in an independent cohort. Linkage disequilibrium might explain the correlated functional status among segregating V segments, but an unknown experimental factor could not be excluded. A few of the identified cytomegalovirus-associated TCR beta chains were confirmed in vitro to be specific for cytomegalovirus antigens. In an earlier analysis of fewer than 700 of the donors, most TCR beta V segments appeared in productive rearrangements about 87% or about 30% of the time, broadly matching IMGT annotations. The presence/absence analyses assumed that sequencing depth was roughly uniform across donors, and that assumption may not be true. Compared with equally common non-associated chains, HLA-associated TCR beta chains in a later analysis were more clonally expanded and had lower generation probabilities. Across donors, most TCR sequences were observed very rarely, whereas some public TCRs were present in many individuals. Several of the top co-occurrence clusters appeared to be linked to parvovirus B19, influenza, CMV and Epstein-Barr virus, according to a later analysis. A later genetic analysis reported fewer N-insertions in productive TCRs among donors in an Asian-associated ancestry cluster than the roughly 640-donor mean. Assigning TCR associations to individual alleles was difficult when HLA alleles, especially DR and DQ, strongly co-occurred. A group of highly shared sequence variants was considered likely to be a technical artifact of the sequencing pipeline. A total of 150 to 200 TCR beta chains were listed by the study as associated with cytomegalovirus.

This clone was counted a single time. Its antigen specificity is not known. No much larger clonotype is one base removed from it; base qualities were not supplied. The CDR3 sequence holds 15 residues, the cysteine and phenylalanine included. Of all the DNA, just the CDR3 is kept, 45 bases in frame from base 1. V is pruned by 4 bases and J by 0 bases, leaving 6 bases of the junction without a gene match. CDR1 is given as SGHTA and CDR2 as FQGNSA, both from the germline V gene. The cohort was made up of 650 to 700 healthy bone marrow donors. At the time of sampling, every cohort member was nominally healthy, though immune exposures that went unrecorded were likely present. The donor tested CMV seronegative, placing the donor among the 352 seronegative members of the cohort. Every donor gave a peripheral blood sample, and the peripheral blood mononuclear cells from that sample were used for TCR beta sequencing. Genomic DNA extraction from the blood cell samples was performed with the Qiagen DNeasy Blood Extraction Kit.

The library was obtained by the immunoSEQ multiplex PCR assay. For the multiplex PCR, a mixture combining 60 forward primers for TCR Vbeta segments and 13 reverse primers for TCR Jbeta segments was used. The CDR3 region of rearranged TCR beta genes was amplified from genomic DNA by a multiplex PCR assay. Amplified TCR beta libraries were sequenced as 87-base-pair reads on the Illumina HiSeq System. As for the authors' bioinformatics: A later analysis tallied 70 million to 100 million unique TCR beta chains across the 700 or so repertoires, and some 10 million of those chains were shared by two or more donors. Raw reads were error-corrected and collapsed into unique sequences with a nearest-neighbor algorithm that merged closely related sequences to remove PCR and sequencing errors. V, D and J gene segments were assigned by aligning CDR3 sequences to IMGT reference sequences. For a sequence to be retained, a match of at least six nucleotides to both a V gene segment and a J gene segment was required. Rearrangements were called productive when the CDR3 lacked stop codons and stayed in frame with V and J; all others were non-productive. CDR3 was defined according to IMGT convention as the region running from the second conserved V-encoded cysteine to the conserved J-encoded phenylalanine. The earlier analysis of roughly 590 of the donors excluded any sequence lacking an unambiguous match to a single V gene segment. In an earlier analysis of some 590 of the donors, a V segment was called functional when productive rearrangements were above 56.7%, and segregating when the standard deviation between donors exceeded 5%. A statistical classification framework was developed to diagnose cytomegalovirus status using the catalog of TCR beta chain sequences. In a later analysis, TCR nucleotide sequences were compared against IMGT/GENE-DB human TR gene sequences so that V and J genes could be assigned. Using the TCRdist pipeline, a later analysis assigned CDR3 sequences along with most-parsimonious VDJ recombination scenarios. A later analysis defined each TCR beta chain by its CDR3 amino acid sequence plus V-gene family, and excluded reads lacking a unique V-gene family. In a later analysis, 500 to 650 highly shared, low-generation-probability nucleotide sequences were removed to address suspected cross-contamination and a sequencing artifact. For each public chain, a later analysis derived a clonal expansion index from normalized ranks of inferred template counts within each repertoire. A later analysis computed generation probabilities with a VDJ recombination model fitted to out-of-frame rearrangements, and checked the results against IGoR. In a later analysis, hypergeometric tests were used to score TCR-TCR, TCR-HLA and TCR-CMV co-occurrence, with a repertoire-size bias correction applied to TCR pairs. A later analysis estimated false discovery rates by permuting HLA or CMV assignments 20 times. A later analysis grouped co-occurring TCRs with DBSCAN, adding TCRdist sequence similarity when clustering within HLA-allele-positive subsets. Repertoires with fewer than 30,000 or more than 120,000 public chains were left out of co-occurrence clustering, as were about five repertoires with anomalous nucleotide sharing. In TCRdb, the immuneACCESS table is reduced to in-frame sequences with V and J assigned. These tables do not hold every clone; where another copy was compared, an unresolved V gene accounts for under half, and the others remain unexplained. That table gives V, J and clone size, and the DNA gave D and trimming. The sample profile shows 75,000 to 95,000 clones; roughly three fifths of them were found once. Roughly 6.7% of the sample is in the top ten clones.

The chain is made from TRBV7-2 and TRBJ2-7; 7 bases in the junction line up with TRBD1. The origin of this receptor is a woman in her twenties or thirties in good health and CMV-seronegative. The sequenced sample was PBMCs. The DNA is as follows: TGTGCCAGCAGCTCCAGACAGGGCTCCTCCTACGAGCAGTACTTC. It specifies CASSSRQGSSYEQYF.